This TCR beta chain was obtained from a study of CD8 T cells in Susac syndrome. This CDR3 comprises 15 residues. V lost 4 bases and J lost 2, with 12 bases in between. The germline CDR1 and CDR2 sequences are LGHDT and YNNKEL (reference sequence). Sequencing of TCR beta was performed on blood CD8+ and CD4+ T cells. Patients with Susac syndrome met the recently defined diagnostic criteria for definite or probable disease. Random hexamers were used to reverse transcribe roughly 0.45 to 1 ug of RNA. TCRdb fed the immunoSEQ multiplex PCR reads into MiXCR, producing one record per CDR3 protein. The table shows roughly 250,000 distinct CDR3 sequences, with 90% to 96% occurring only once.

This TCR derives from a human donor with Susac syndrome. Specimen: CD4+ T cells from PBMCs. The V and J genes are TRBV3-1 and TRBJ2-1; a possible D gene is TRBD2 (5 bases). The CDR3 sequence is CASSPGSGTYNEQFF. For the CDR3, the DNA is TGTGCCAGCAGCCCCGGGTCCGGGACCTACAATGAGCAGTTCTTC.